This entry is about one TCR beta chain. There is no known antigen for this receptor. Base qualities are missing; no much larger clone stands one base away. The time point label of this sample denotes: about 28 days (+/-7) after the second vaccine dose. AZD1222 recipients given second doses at about 4 weeks or at about 12 weeks were pooled, since spike-specific TCR depth and breadth were not found to differ between the two schedules. The vaccinee samples were drawn from two UK trials, COV001 and COV002, one of which was a single-blind randomized controlled phase 2/3 trial testing AZD1222 (ChAdOx1 nCoV-19) in healthy adults. For TCRbeta chain sequencing, PBMC samples from trial participants were taken at day 0 and at day 28 after the second dose. This sample was taken from a study of T cell responses to AZD1222 COVID-19 vaccine (dated by TCRdb to 2020 to 2023). Some background on the complete study: A total of more than 230 trial participants underwent TCR sequencing, of whom about 200 had received two doses of AZD1222 and 26 had received two doses of the MenACWY control vaccine. Trial participants were enrolled by age into subgroups of 18-55, 56-69 and 70-plus years, and about 150, 27 and 61 TCR-sequenced participants, respectively, were included in these subgroups. Results and caveats for the whole study, not just this receptor: Most participants were white British and females outnumbered males, and the authors suggested that clonal diversity may have been underestimated. Because no day 14 peak-response samples were available, the repertoires could be characterized only after the peak T cell response. After two AZD1222 doses, spike-specific TCR breadth and depth were significantly higher than at day 0 and than in MenACWY recipients. Nearly half of unique spike-specific TCRs reportedly recognized epitopes outside regions mutated in the B.1.351 and B.1.1.7 variants. Vaccine-associated CD4 TCRs spanned the whole spike protein, with dominant responses in regions 160-218 and 743-854. Only a handful of AZD1222 recipients were SARS-CoV-2 seropositive at baseline, limiting conclusions about previously exposed vaccinees. The 56-69-year group was small, and its depth increase did not reach significance, likely because of low power.

The CDR3 regions of human TCRbeta chains were subjected to immunosequencing. The original methods were these. Repertoire TCRs were matched against a reference library of SARS-CoV-2-specific TCRs generated with the MIRA antigen-specificity platform. Breadth meant the fraction of unique TCRs that were SARS-CoV-2-associated, whereas depth meant the fraction of total T cells that were SARS-CoV-2-associated. Using the MIRA data, every spike-specific TCR was mapped to the spike region that the TCR reacted to and assigned to either a CD4 or a CD8 class. Log10-transformed breadth and depth values were compared by one-way ANOVA with Sidak's multiple comparisons tests. TCRdb holds this immuneACCESS table with in-frame rearrangements only. Some clones are missing; in checked studies, unresolved V genes explain under half, and the rest has no known cause. The V and J calls and clone size are taken from that table; D and trimming were inferred from the DNA. The sample records 110,000 to 150,000 clones, 88% of which are singletons. Of the sample, 3% to 3.5% is held by the ten largest clones.

Sequences MNHEY (CDR1) and SMNVEV (CDR2) are obtained from the germline V gene (reference sequence). V is pared back by 3 bases and J by 6 bases, with 14 bases lying between the germline termini. Including cysteine and phenylalanine, the CDR3 has 15 amino acids. Only CDR3 DNA remains: 45 bases, in frame from the first base. The sample in question was peripheral blood, obtained 28 days after the second AZD1222 dose. The chain was built from TRBV27 and TRBJ2-2; 6 matching bases give a weak D call of TRBD1. This clonotype was obtained from an adult who received the AZD1222 COVID-19 vaccine. The nucleotides read TGTGCCAGCAGTTTCCAGGGGTTAATCGCCGGGGAGCTGTTTTTT. Translated, it reads CASSFQGLIAGELFF.